This T cell receptor beta chain was recovered during a study of T cells after yellow fever vaccination. Study-wide context: It was SMART-Seq v4 Ultra Low Input that prepared the fractions with low cell numbers.

This clonotype was counted many times. Between the trimmed V and J ends, which lost 2 bases and 1 base, there was a span of 5 bases. CDR3 length equals 13 residues. Germline CDR1 and CDR2: MGHDK and SYGVNS. TCRdb recomputed calls from the 5' RACE reads with MiXCR, one row per CDR3 protein. The sample consists of 120,000 or so distinct CDR3 sequences, roughly 10% of them appearing once. This TCR was sampled from a man between 18 and 29 years old who received the YFV17D yellow fever vaccine. V is TRBV25-1 and J is TRBJ1-1; D remains ambiguous. Sequencing used CD8+ T cells sorted from PBMCs, obtained on the day of the yellow fever booster vaccination. CDR3 DNA sequence: TGTGCCAGCAGTGAAGGCGGGAACACTGAAGCTTTCTTT. Translated, it gives CASSEGGNTEAFF.